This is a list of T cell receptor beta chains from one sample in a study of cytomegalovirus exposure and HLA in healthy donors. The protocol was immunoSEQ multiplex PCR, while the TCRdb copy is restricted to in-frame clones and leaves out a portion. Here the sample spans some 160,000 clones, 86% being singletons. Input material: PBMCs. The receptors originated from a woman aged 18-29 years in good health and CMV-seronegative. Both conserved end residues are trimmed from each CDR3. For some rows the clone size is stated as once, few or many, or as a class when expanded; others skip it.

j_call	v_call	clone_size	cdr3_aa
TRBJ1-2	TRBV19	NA	ASGQGNNLRGYT
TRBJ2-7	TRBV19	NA	ASSQQREGPSSYEQY
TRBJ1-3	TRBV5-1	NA	ASSFGLAGNTIY
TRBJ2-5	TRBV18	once	ASSPTTGGQETQY
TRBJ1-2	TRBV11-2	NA	ASSFGTGWAYGYT
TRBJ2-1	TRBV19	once	ASSRDRPSYNEQF
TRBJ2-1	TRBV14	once	ASSQVWGAWNEQF
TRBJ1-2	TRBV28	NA	ASSFFGRGRGYT
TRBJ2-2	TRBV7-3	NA	ASRLRESGELF
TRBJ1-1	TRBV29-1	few	SGAMVHTEAF
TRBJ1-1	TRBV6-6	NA	ASSPTGGRTF
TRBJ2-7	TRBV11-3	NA	ASSLGGTRGEQY
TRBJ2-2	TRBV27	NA	ASRGGTSTGELF